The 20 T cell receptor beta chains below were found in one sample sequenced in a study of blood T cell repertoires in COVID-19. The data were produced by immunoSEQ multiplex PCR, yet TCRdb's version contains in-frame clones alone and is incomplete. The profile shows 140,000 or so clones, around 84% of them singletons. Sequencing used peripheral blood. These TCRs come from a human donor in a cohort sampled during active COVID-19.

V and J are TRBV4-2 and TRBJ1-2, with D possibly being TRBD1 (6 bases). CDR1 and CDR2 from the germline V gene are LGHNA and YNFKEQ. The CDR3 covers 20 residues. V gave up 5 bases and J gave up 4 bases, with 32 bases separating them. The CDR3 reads CASSARQGALGGGTLYGYTF. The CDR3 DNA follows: TGTGCCAGCAGCGCACGACAAGGAGCTCTTGGGGGGGGCACCCTCTATGGCTACACCTTC.

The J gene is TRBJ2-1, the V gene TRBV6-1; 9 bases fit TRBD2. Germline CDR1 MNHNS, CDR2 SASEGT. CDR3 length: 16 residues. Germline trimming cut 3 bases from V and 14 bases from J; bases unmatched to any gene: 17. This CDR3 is CASSDPRLAEALREFF. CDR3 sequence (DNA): TGTGCCAGCAGTGATCCCCGACTAGCGGAGGCTCTCCGGGAGTTCTTC.

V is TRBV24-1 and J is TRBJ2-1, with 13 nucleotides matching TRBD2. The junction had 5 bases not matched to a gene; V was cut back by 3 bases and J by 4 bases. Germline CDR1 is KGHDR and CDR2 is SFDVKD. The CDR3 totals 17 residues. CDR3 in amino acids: CATSDTSGGDGYNEQFF. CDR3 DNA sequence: TGTGCCACCAGTGATACTAGCGGGGGGGATGGGTACAATGAGCAGTTCTTC.

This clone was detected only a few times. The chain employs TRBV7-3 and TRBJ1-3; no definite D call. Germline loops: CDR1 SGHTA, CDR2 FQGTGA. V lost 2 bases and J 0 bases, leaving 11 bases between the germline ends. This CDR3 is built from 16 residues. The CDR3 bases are TGTGCCAGCAGCTTAGGGCCAGCCCGCTCTGGAAACACCATATATTTT. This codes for CASSLGPARSGNTIYF.

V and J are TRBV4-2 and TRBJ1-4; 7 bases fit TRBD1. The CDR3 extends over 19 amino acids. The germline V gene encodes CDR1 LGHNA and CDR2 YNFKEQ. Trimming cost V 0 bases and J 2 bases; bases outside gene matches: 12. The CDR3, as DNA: TGTGCCAGCAGCCAAGATACGAACAGGGGAGCCGCTACTAATGAAAAACTGTTTTTT. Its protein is CASSQDTNRGAATNEKLFF.

The CDR3 is CASSQGAGGSYNSPLHF. In nucleotides, the CDR3 is TGTGCCAGCAGCCAAGGCGCAGGGGGCTCCTATAATTCACCCCTCCACTTT. V gene TRBV4-2 combines with J gene TRBJ1-6, with 7 bases matching TRBD1. J gave up 0 bases and V 1 base, and 3 bases lay outside the gene matches. CDR1 and CDR2 from the germline V gene are LGHNA and YNFKEQ. The CDR3 totals 17 residues.

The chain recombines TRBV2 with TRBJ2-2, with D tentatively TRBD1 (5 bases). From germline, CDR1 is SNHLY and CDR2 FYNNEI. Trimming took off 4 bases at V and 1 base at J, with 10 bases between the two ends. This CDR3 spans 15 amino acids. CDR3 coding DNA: TGTGCCAGCAGTGGACAGTTACTGAACACCGGGGAGCTGTTTTTT. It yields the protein CASSGQLLNTGELFF.

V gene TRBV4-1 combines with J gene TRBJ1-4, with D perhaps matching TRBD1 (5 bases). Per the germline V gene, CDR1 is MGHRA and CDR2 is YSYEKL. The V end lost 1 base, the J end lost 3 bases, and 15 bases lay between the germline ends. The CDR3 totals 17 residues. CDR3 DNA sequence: TGCGCCAGCAGCCAAGCCCCCCCGGGAGGGGCTAATGAAAAACTGTTTTTT. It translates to CASSQAPPGGANEKLFF.

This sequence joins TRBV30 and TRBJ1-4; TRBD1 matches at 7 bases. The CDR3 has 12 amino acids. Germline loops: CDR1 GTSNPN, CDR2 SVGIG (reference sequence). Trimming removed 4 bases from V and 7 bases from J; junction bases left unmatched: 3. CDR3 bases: TGTGCCTGGACAGGGGGAGGTGAAAAACTGTTTTTT. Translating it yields CAWTGGGEKLFF.

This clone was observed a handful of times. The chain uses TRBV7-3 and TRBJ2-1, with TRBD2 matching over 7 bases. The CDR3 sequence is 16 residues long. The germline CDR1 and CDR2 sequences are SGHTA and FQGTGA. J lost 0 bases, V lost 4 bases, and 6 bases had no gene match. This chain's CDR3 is CASSSTSDSSYNEQFF. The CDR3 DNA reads TGTGCCAGCAGCTCTACTAGCGACAGCTCCTACAATGAGCAGTTCTTC.

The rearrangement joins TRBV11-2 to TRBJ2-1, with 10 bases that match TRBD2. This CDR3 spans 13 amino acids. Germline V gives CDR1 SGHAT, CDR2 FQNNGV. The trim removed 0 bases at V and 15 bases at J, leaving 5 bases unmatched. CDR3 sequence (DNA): TGTGCCAGCAGCTTAGAGTTCGGGACTAGCGCGTTCTTC. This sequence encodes CASSLEFGTSAFF.

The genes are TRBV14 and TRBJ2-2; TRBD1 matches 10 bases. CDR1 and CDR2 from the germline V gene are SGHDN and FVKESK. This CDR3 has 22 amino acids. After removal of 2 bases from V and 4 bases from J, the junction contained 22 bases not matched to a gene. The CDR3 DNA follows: TGTGCCAGCAGCCAATACCGAGGACTCTCAGGCCTGACAGGGGGCTTCACCGGGGAGCTGTTTTTT. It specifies CASSQYRGLSGLTGGFTGELFF.

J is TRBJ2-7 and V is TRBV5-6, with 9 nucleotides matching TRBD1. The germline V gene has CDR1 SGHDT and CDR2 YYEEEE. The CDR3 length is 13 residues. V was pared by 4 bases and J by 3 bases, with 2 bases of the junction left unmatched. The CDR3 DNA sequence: TGTGCCAGCAGCACGACAGGGGGCTACGAGCAGTACTTC. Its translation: CASSTTGGYEQYF.

CDR3 nucleotide sequence: TGTGCCAGCAGCGACGGACTAGTGGGCGAGCAGTACTTC. Protein sequence: CASSDGLVGEQYF. The J gene is TRBJ2-7, the V gene TRBV5-5, with 7 bases that match TRBD2. Trimming cost V 4 bases and J 6 bases; bases outside gene matches: 7. The CDR3 extends over 13 amino acids. The V gene's germline CDR1 is SGHKS and CDR2 YYEKEE (reference sequence).

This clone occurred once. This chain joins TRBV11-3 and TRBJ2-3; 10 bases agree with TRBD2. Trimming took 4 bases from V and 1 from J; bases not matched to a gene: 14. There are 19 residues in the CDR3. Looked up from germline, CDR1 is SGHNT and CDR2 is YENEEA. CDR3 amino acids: CASSSPIAGGLPGTDTQYF. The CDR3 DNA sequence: TGTGCCAGCAGCTCCCCCATAGCGGGAGGATTACCGGGCACAGATACGCAGTATTTT.

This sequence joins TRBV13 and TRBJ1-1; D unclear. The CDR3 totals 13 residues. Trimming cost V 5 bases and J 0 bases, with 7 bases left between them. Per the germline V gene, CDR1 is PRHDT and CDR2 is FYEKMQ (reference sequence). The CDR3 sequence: CASSERLNTEAFF. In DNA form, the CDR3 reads TGTGCCAGCAGCGAGAGGCTGAACACTGAAGCTTTCTTT.

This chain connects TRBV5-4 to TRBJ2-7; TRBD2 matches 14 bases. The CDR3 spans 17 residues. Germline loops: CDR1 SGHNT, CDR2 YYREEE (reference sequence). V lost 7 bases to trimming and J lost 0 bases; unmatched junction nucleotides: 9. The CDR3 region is CASGGTSGGASSYEQYF. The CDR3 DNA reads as TGTGCCAGCGGGGGGACTAGCGGGGGCGCGAGCTCCTACGAGCAGTACTTC. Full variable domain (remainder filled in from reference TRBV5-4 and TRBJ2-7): ETGVTQSPTHLIKTRGQQVTLRCSSQSGHNTVSWYQQALGQGPQFIFQYYREEENGRGNFPPRFSGLQFPNYSSELNVNALELDDSALYLCASGGTSGGASSYEQYFGPGTRLTVT.

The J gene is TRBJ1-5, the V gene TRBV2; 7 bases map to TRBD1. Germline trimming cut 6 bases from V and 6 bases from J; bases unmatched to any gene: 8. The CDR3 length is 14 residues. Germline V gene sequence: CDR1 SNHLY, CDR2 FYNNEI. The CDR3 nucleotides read TGTGCCAGCAGCCAAGACAGGGAAGGTCAGCCCCAGCATTTT. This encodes CASSQDREGQPQHF. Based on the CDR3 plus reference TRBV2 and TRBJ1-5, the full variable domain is EPEVTQTPSHQVTQMGQEVILRCVPISNHLYFYWYRQILGQKVEFLVSFYNNEISEKSEIFDDQFSVERPDGSNFTLKIRSTKLEDSAMYFCASSQDREGQPQHFGDGTRLSIL.

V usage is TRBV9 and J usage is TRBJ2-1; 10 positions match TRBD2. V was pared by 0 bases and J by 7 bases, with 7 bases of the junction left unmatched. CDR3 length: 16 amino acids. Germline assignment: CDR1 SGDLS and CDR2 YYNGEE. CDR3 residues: CASSVDLAGVLNEQFF. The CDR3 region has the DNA TGTGCCAGCAGCGTAGATCTAGCGGGAGTACTTAATGAGCAGTTCTTC.

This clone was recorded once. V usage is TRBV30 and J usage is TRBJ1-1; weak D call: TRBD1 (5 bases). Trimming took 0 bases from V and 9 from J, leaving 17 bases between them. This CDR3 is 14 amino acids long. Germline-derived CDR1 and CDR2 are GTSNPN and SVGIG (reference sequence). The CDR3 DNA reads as TGTGCCTGGAGTGTCCCTTGGTTGGACATGAAAGCTTTCTTT. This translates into CAWSVPWLDMKAFF.